A single sample gave rise to the 9 T cell receptor beta chains below, sequenced in a study of blood T cells in healthy people across ages. Together with a sample-barcoded 5' primer, a J-beta primer mix was included in a second PCR lasting about 6 to 12 cycles. MiXCR, applied by TCRdb to the 5' RACE reads, yields one record per CDR3 protein. The sample lists 1.5 million to 2 million distinct CDR3 sequences, roughly two fifths occurring once. Material for sequencing was blood. These receptors all come from a human donor in good health.

The rearrangement joins TRBV20-1 to TRBJ2-3; TRBD2 might be the D (6 bases). Trimming took off 7 bases at V and 4 bases at J, with 12 bases between the two ends. Germline CDR1 reads DFQATT; CDR2 reads SNEGSKA (reference sequence). The CDR3 runs 12 residues. CDR3 DNA sequence: TGCAGTGTAAGGAGGGGCGCAGATACGCAGTATTTT. Translation gives CSVRRGADTQYF.

The chain couples TRBV28 to TRBJ2-3, with a possible D match to TRBD1 (6 bases). V lost 7 bases, J lost 0 bases, and 17 bases lay in between. Germline V gives CDR1 MDHEN, CDR2 SYDVKM. The length of the CDR3 is 16 residues. The CDR3 bases are TGTGCCAGCATTCTTAACTGGGACACCAGCACAGATACGCAGTATTTT. It codes for CASILNWDTSTDTQYF.

This chain connects TRBV4-2 to TRBJ2-7; D perhaps matches TRBD1 (5 bases). The germline CDR1 and CDR2 sequences are LGHNA and YNFKEQ. The length of the CDR3 is 13 residues. V was clipped by 3 bases and J by 3 bases, with 9 bases between them. The CDR3 DNA is TGTGCCAGCAGCCACTCAACAGGCTACGAGCAGTACTTC. Protein product: CASSHSTGYEQYF.

The chain joins TRBV4-2 to TRBJ2-2; 11 bases are shared with TRBD2. The CDR3 is 16 residues long. The trim removed 7 bases at V and 6 bases at J, leaving 10 bases unmatched. The germline V gene encodes CDR1 LGHNA and CDR2 YNFKEQ. The CDR3 DNA follows: TGTGCCAGCAACCCCAATAGCGGGGGGGGACCCGGGGAGCTGTTTTTT. It encodes CASNPNSGGGPGELFF.

The chain combines TRBV20-1 with TRBJ2-4, with D perhaps TRBD1 (6 bases). Between the trimmed V and J ends, which lost 0 bases and 13 bases, there was a span of 22 bases. The germline gives CDR1 DFQATT, CDR2 SNEGSKA (reference sequence). The CDR3 contains 15 residues. CDR3 nucleotides: TGCAGTGCTAGAGATCGTGACCGGCCAGGGGCAGCGCAGTACTTC. Translated: CSARDRDRPGAAQYF.

This clonotype was recorded a few times. The rearrangement uses TRBV25-1 and TRBJ2-4; D gene uncertain. Germline V gene data show CDR1 as MGHDK and CDR2 as SYGVNS. V shed 0 bases and J shed 14 bases, with 8 bases lying between them. The CDR3 spans 11 residues. The CDR3 here is CASSEYGFEYF. CDR3 sequence (DNA): TGTGCCAGCAGTGAATATGGATTCGAGTACTTC.

The chain carries TRBV20-1 and TRBJ2-3; TRBD1 is a possible D gene (6 bases). The CDR3 totals 15 residues. Trimming stripped 6 bases from V and 7 bases from J, with 23 bases between. In germline, CDR1 is DFQATT, CDR2 SNEGSKA (reference sequence). CDR3 amino acids: CSANPTGFEPHTQYF. In DNA form, the CDR3 reads TGCAGTGCGAATCCGACAGGTTTTGAACCTCATACGCAGTATTTT.

The DNA for the CDR3 is TGTGCCAGCAGCGTCCGACCTCTTCCGGGACAGGATATGCATGAGCAGTTCTTC. This translates into CASSVRPLPGQDMHEQFF. The V and J genes are TRBV9 and TRBJ2-1; TRBD1 aligns across 8 bases. This CDR3 has 18 amino acids. CDR1 SGDLS and CDR2 YYNGEE come from the germline V gene. The V gene end was trimmed by 2 bases and the J gene end by 8 bases; junction bases not matched to a gene: 18.

The gene calls are TRBV27 and TRBJ2-7; D is uncertain. The germline V and J ends were trimmed by 6 bases and 2 bases, with 14 bases remaining between them. The CDR3 length is 14 residues. CDR1 is MNHEY and CDR2 is SMNVEV in the germline V gene (reference sequence). The CDR3 nucleotides are TGTGCCAGCAGCGGGCACCCGACAACCTACGAGCAGTACTTC. Its protein product is CASSGHPTTYEQYF.